This T cell receptor (beta chain) was sequenced during a study of blood T cell repertoires in COVID-19. The wider study: The origin of the acute and convalescent COVID-19 samples was the United States, Italy and Spain.

There are 16 residues in the CDR3. Unmatched junction bases numbered 8, after V lost 4 bases and J lost 4 bases. Germline values: CDR1 LGHNA, CDR2 YSLEER. TCRdb's copy holds only in-frame clones and misses some; the assay was immunoSEQ multiplex PCR. The data hold about 120,000 clones, with 80% to 90% observed a single time. This clone appeared once. The chain links TRBV4-3 to TRBJ2-3, with 10 bases aligning to TRBD1. The specimen was peripheral blood. The TCR sequence derives from a woman aged 45-60 years with acute or convalescent COVID-19. This chain's CDR3 is CASSLWGQGNPDTQYF. The DNA of the CDR3 is TGCGCCAGCAGCCTTTGGGGACAGGGGAATCCAGATACGCAGTATTTT.